The 32 T cell receptor beta chains below were found in one sample sequenced in a study of cytomegalovirus exposure and HLA in healthy donors. Sequenced by immunoSEQ multiplex PCR; TCRdb stores in-frame clones only, minus some. The profile covers fewer than 350,000 clones, with 88% appearing a single time and approximately 0.88% taken by the ten largest. Sequencing input: PBMCs. These receptors came from a woman aged 18-29 years in good health and CMV-seronegative.

Only one count was recorded for this clone. The chain carries TRBV9 and TRBJ1-1; D is perhaps TRBD1 (5 bases). CDR1 is SGDLS, CDR2 YYNGEE, per germline. The CDR3 has 18 residues. The V end lost 0 bases, the J end lost 3 bases, and 21 bases lay between the germline ends. The CDR3 here is CASSVGEGRAQRDTEAFF. The CDR3 DNA sequence: TGTGCCAGCAGCGTAGGTGAGGGGAGGGCCCAAAGGGACACTGAAGCTTTCTTT.

The chain is built from TRBV6-1 and TRBJ2-3; D is undetermined. This CDR3 comprises 15 residues. Germline values: CDR1 MNHNS, CDR2 SASEGT. V gave up 1 base and J gave up 6 bases, with 14 bases separating them. The CDR3 spells CASSEVRNSIDTQYF. CDR3 DNA sequence: TGTGCCAGCAGTGAAGTAAGGAACAGTATCGATACGCAGTATTTT.

J is TRBJ1-1 and V is TRBV9; weak D call: TRBD1 (6 bases). The ends were cut back, 3 bases at V and 4 bases at J, with 13 bases in the middle. The CDR3 loop spans 14 amino acids. CDR1 is SGDLS and CDR2 is YYNGEE in the germline V gene. The CDR3 DNA reads as TGTGCCAGCAGCGGTGAGGGGGATCGCACTGAAGCTTTCTTT. Encoded protein: CASSGEGDRTEAFF.

The chain recombines TRBV2 with TRBJ2-6; D unresolved. Trimming took off 9 bases at V and 2 bases at J, with 8 bases between the two ends. From germline, CDR1 is SNHLY and CDR2 FYNNEI. The CDR3 consists of 13 residues. In DNA form, the CDR3 reads TGTGCCAGAGAGAAACCTGGGGCCAACGTCCTGACTTTC. It is translated as CAREKPGANVLTF.

This chain joins TRBV5-6 and TRBJ1-4; maybe TRBD1 (5 bases). Between the trimmed V and J ends, which lost 1 base and 4 bases, there was a span of 8 bases. Germline V gives CDR1 SGHDT, CDR2 YYEEEE. This CDR3 is 14 amino acids long. CDR3 protein: CASSLQGVNEKLFF. For the CDR3, the DNA is TGTGCCAGCAGCTTGCAAGGGGTTAATGAAAAACTGTTTTTT.

The chain links TRBV28 to TRBJ2-7; D not certain. CDR3 length: 14 residues. Germline V gene sequence: CDR1 MDHEN, CDR2 SYDVKM. V lost 3 bases, J lost 3 bases, and 12 bases lay in between. The CDR3 loop is CASSLGIRVYEQYF. The DNA of the CDR3 is TGTGCCAGCAGTTTGGGCATCCGCGTCTACGAGCAGTACTTC.

The J gene is TRBJ1-5, the V gene TRBV7-2, with 11 positions matching TRBD1. Trimming at V came to 1 base and at J to 6 bases, leaving 5 bases not matched to a gene. There are 16 residues in the CDR3. CDR1 is SGHTA, CDR2 FQGNSA, per germline. The chain's CDR3 is CASSLVAGTGGQPQHF. CDR3 nucleotide sequence: TGTGCCAGCAGCTTAGTAGCCGGGACAGGGGGTCAGCCCCAGCATTTT.

The chain recombines TRBV5-4 with TRBJ2-7; 8 nucleotides align to TRBD2. This CDR3 region has 15 residues. The V segment lost 7 bases and the J segment 7 bases; nucleotides outside the gene matches: 16. Per the germline V gene, CDR1 is SGHNT and CDR2 is YYREEE (reference sequence). This chain's CDR3 is CASSKQLSGMEEQYF. In DNA form, the CDR3 reads TGTGCCAGCTCTAAACAGCTTAGCGGGATGGAGGAGCAGTACTTC.

As concerns this clone: Distinct nucleotide sequences in the sample also encode this CDR3. This sequence joins TRBV27 and TRBJ2-7; 10 nucleotides match TRBD1. V was clipped by 6 bases and J by 4 bases; unmatched bases: 9. Germline CDR1 reads MNHEY; CDR2 reads SMNVEV (reference sequence). The CDR3 is made up of 15 amino acids. CDR3 DNA sequence: TGTGCCAGCAGCTCCCCCGGGACAGGGGTTTACGAGCAGTACTTC. Translation: CASSSPGTGVYEQYF.

The chain joins TRBV28 to TRBJ1-6; 7 bases are a match to TRBD1. CDR1 is MDHEN and CDR2 is SYDVKM in the germline V gene. Trimming took 2 bases from V and 6 from J; bases not matched to a gene: 4. This CDR3 spans 15 amino acids. This CDR3 reads CASSLTGAGNSPLHF. DNA for the CDR3: TGTGCCAGCAGTTTAACAGGGGCTGGTAATTCACCCCTCCACTTT.

The rearrangement links TRBV4-1 to TRBJ2-2, with 13 bases that match TRBD2. CDR3 length: 18 residues. V lost 3 bases and J lost 2; bases outside the gene matches: 6. Germline-derived CDR1 and CDR2 are MGHRA and YSYEKL. CDR3: CASSQEPGLAGNTGELFF. As DNA, the CDR3 is TGCGCCAGCAGCCAGGAGCCGGGACTAGCGGGAAACACCGGGGAGCTGTTTTTT.

The gene calls are TRBV6-5 and TRBJ2-1; 8 bases agree with TRBD2. With V trimmed by 6 bases and J by 9 bases, 1 base remained unmatched. CDR3 size: 11 residues. Germline V gene data show CDR1 as MNHEY and CDR2 as SVGAGI. The CDR3, as DNA: TGTGCCAGCAGGACTAGCGTTGAGCAGTTCTTC. Its translation: CASRTSVEQFF.

The rearrangement uses TRBV5-4 and TRBJ2-7; D perhaps matches TRBD1 (5 bases). The length of the CDR3 is 13 residues. The germline gives CDR1 SGHNT, CDR2 YYREEE (reference sequence). Trimming stripped 7 bases from V and 2 bases from J, with 13 bases between. CDR3 DNA sequence: TGTGCCAGCTTTTCTCAGGGAACCTACGAGCAGTACTTC. This sequence encodes CASFSQGTYEQYF.

The chain recombines TRBV29-1 with TRBJ2-1; 9 positions match TRBD2. CDR3 size: 15 residues. After removal of 1 base from V and 5 bases from J, the junction contained 6 bases not matched to a gene. CDR1 SQVTM and CDR2 ANQGSEA come from the germline V gene. CDR3 DNA sequence: TGCAGCGTTGAAGGGCTAGCGGGACACGACAATGAGCAGTTCTTC. Translated, it gives CSVEGLAGHDNEQFF.

The CDR3 loop reads CASSPNRGLGYGYTF. In nucleotides, the CDR3 is TGTGCCAGCAGCCCGAACAGGGGGCTCGGCTATGGCTACACCTTC. The V gene is TRBV7-2, the J gene TRBJ1-2, with 9 bases fitting TRBD1. The CDR3 consists of 15 residues. Looked up from germline, CDR1 is SGHTA and CDR2 is FQGNSA. V lost 5 bases, J lost 4 bases, and 8 bases stayed unmatched.

The chain links TRBV28 to TRBJ2-7; 10 positions agree with TRBD2. From germline, CDR1 is MDHEN and CDR2 SYDVKM. With 4 bases clipped from V and 3 bases from J, the junction kept 6 bases outside the gene matches. The length of the CDR3 is 15 residues. The CDR3, as DNA: TGTGCCAGCAGTTCCCCAGCGGGAGGGGGCTACGAGCAGTACTTC. This encodes CASSSPAGGGYEQYF.

This clone came up once. The genes are TRBV9 and TRBJ1-2, with 10 bases matching TRBD1. Trimming removed 6 bases from V and 4 bases from J; junction bases left unmatched: 9. The CDR3 loop spans 15 amino acids. Germline CDR1 SGDLS, CDR2 YYNGEE. The CDR3 DNA reads TGTGCCAGCACCAAGGATGGGACAGGGGCCTATGGCTACACCTTC. This codes for CASTKDGTGAYGYTF.

The chain employs TRBV28 and TRBJ1-5, with D maybe TRBD1 (6 bases). V lost 4 bases to trimming and J lost 5 bases, with 12 bases between them. This CDR3 has 14 amino acids. The germline V gene has CDR1 MDHEN and CDR2 SYDVKM. The CDR3 here is CASSWVAGDQPQHF. The CDR3 nucleotides are TGTGCCAGCAGTTGGGTCGCAGGGGATCAGCCCCAGCATTTT.

The chain uses TRBV11-2 and TRBJ2-7, with TRBD1 identical over 11 bases. The ends lost 5 bases at V and 2 bases at J; junction bases unmatched: 2. The V gene's germline CDR1 is SGHAT and CDR2 FQNNGV. The CDR3 has 14 amino acids. CDR3 DNA sequence: TGTGCCAGCAGCGGGACAGGGGGACCCTACGAGCAGTACTTC. Protein sequence: CASSGTGGPYEQYF.

This chain connects TRBV7-9 to TRBJ1-3; no firm D call. V lost 5 bases to trimming and J lost 0 bases, with 8 bases between them. CDR3 size: 14 residues. Germline V gene sequence: CDR1 SEHNR, CDR2 FQNEAQ (reference sequence). Here the CDR3 reads CASSIKSSGNTIYF. The CDR3 region has the DNA TGTGCCAGCAGCATCAAGAGCTCTGGAAACACCATATATTTT.

The genes are TRBV25-1 and TRBJ2-5, with TRBD2 identical over 7 bases. The CDR3 loop spans 14 amino acids. The germline CDR1 and CDR2 sequences are MGHDK and SYGVNS. With V trimmed by 2 bases and J by 4 bases, 4 bases remained unmatched. CDR3 bases: TGTGCCAGCAGTGAAGAGGGAGGGAGAGAGACCCAGTACTTC. Translating gives CASSEEGGRETQYF.

CDR3 protein: CASSLDGQGVYEQYF. The DNA for the CDR3 is TGCGCCAGCAGCTTGGATGGCCAGGGTGTATACGAGCAGTACTTC. The chain employs TRBV5-1 and TRBJ2-7; maybe TRBD1 (5 bases). Germline lookup yields CDR1 SGHRS and CDR2 YFSETQ. V lost 0 bases and J 4 bases, leaving 14 bases between the germline ends. The CDR3 is made up of 15 amino acids.

This clone was found once. V gene TRBV27 combines with J gene TRBJ1-1; D remains ambiguous. Germline-derived CDR1 and CDR2 are MNHEY and SMNVEV (reference sequence). CDR3 size: 13 residues. Trimming cost V 5 bases and J 4 bases, with 11 bases left between them. CDR3 sequence reads: CASSQSLSTEAFF. CDR3 in DNA: TGTGCCAGCAGTCAATCTCTGAGCACTGAAGCTTTCTTT.

V is TRBV6-4 and J is TRBJ2-3; 7 nucleotides line up with TRBD2. The CDR3 length is 14 residues. Germline-derived CDR1 and CDR2 are MRHNA and SNTAGT. Trimming cost V 6 bases and J 2 bases; bases outside gene matches: 5. The CDR3, as DNA: TGTGCCAGCAGACTAGCGCCTGACACAGATACGCAGTATTTT. Translated: CASRLAPDTDTQYF.

The rearrangement joins TRBV5-1 to TRBJ2-7; D is possibly TRBD1 (5 bases). Between the trimmed V and J ends, which lost 0 bases and 2 bases, there was a span of 12 bases. CDR1 and CDR2 (germline): SGHRS, YFSETQ. The length of the CDR3 is 15 residues. CDR3 coding DNA: TGCGCCAGCAGCTTGGCCCAGGGTACCACCTACGAGCAGTACTTC. Protein sequence: CASSLAQGTTYEQYF.

The CDR3 loop is CASMLAGSAYEQYF. In nucleotides, the CDR3 is TGTGCCAGCATGCTAGCGGGTTCAGCCTACGAGCAGTACTTC. This chain links TRBV2 with TRBJ2-7; 8 positions agree with TRBD2. Germline trimming cut 7 bases from V and 2 bases from J; bases unmatched to any gene: 7. Germline CDR1 reads SNHLY; CDR2 reads FYNNEI. This CDR3 is built from 14 residues.

The sample holds one count of this clone. The CDR3 bases are TGTGCCACCAGCGGCGAAAAGGACAGGGGGCATGCGGGCTACACCTTC. Its translation is CATSGEKDRGHAGYTF. V gene TRBV15 combines with J gene TRBJ1-2, with TRBD1 matching over 11 bases. V dropped 5 bases and J dropped 8; count of bases not matched to a gene: 13. Germline-derived CDR1 and CDR2 are LNHNV and YYDKDF (reference sequence). CDR3 length: 16 amino acids.

The rearrangement joins TRBV19 to TRBJ1-5; D is perhaps TRBD1 (5 bases). Germline V gene sequence: CDR1 LNHDA, CDR2 SQIVND (reference sequence). Trimming shortened V by 0 bases and J by 5 bases, and 11 bases separated the two germline ends. The CDR3 contains 15 residues. CDR3 DNA sequence: TGTGCCAGTAGTATAGAACTCGTCAGGGATCAGCCCCAGCATTTT. Translating gives CASSIELVRDQPQHF. Complete variable domain (other parts from reference TRBV19 and TRBJ1-5): DGGITQSPKYLFRKEGQNVTLSCEQNLNHDAMYWYRQDPGQGLRLIYYSQIVNDFQKGDIAEGYSVSREKKESFPLTVTSAQKNPTAFYLCASSIELVRDQPQHFGDGTRLSIL.

The chain couples TRBV4-2 to TRBJ2-1, with 13 nucleotides matching TRBD2. V was pared by 0 bases and J by 8 bases, with 4 bases of the junction left unmatched. Germline-derived CDR1 and CDR2 are LGHNA and YNFKEQ. This CDR3 spans 16 amino acids. The CDR3 bases are TGTGCCAGCAGCCAAGAACTAGCGGGAGGGCCGGATGAGCAGTTCTTC. Translating gives CASSQELAGGPDEQFF.

The chain uses TRBV14 and TRBJ2-1; 12 bases are a match to TRBD2. J gave up 4 bases and V 0 bases, and 16 bases lay outside the gene matches. The CDR3 contains 21 residues. Germline V gene sequence: CDR1 SGHDN, CDR2 FVKESK. Here the CDR3 reads CASSQDSGGSSGRAGYNEQFF. CDR3 in DNA: TGTGCCAGCAGCCAAGATTCGGGGGGGTCTAGCGGGAGGGCCGGGTACAATGAGCAGTTCTTC.

The chain recombines TRBV18 with TRBJ2-7; 8 bases agree with TRBD2. V gave up 4 bases and J gave up 2 bases; unmatched junction bases: 10. The CDR3 runs to 16 residues. Germline CDR1 KGHSH, CDR2 LQKENI. CDR3 in DNA: TGTGCCAGCTCACGCAGTCATAGCGGGACTACCTACGAGCAGTACTTC. Its translation is CASSRSHSGTTYEQYF.

The chain couples TRBV6-1 to TRBJ2-3; 9 bases map to TRBD1. There are 14 residues in the CDR3. Trimming removed 10 bases from V and 6 bases from J; junction bases left unmatched: 11. Germline CDR1 is MNHNS and CDR2 is SASEGT. The CDR3 spells CATLWGTGSDTQYF. The CDR3 nucleotides read TGTGCCACCCTGTGGGGGACAGGGAGTGATACGCAGTATTTT.